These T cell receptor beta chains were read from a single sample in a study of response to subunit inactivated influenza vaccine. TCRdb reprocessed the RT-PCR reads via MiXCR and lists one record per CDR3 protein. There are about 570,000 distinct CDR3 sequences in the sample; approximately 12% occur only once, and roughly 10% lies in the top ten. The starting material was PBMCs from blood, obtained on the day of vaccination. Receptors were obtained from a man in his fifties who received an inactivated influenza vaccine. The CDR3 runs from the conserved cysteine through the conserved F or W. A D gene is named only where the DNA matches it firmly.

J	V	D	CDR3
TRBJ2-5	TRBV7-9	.	CASSLYRDDDETQYF
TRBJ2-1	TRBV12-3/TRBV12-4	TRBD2	CASGLAGAGNEQFF
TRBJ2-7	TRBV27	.	CASSLAGRTYEQYF
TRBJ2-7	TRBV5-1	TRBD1	CASSEMQQGWGSEQYF
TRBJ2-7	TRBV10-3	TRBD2	CAISPDGGYEQYF
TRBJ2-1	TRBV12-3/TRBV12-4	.	CASSTLGRGYNEQFF
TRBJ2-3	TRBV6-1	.	CASSVVRSTDTQYF
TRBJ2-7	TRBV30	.	CAWRAGLYEQYF
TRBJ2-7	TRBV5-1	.	CATRSEATYEQYF
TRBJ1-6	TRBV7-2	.	CASSLQAASYNSPLHF
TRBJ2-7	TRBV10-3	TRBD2	CAISATGTSESYEQYF
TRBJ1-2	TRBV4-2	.	CASSQYDYGRGTSNYGYTF
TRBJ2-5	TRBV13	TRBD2	CASSARLAGNQETQYF
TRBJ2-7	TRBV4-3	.	CASSQDRTLYYEQYF
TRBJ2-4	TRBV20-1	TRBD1	CSASRQGVGIQYF
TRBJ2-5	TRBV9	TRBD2	CASSVGPSGYQETQYF
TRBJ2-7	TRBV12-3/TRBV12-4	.	CASSPRVASSYEQYF
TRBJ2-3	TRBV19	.	CASKRRAEPSTDTQYF
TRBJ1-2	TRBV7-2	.	CASSLEGRRVHGYTF
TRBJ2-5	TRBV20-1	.	CSVFQETQYF
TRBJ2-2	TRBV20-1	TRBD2	CSAARGLTLTGELFF
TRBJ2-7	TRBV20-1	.	CSARVRASYEQYF
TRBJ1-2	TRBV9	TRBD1	CASSVVPGDSENYGYTF
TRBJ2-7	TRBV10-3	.	CAISGLTVNYEQYF
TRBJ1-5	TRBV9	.	CASSVGTNQPQHF
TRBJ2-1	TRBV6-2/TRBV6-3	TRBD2	CASGIMASGSGNEQFF
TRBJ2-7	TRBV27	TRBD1	CASVGQGALAESYEQYF
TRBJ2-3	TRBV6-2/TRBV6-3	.	CASSYYDTQYF
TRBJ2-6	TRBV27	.	CASSLSPRLSIPGANVLTF
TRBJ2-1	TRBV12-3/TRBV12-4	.	CASSFGGGQVGQFF
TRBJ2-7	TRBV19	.	CASAFRADVYEQYF
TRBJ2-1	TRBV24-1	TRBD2	CATSDFTGGSYNEQFF
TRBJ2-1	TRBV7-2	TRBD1	CASSRYWTGAYNEQFF
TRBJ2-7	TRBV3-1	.	CASSPDGNEQYF
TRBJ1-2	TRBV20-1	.	CSAEQLFNYGYTF
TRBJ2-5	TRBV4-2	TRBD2	CASSQVFAGGAGGQETQYF
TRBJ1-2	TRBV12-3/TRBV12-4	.	CASSFGRHGYTF
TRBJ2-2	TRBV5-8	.	CASSFRIGGVTGELFF
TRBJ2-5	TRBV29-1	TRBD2	CSVEDPRGRGQETQYF
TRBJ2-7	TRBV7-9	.	CASSTPVGLTEQYF
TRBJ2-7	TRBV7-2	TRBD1	CASSLAGGRDEQYF
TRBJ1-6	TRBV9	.	CASSVDHGPGSPLHF
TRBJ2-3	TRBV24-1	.	CATSDSALGGYSTDTQYF
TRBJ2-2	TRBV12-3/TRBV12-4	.	CASSSQGLFTGELFF
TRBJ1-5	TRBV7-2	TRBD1	CASSGQGGSNQPQHF
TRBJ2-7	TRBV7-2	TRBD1	CASSDGQGRSYEQYF
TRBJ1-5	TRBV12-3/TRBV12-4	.	CASTRGVGAPYSNQPQHF
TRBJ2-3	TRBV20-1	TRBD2	CSASHNRLAGGMQYF